Following are 15 T cell receptor beta chains from one sample sequenced in a study of T cell responses to AZD1222 COVID-19 vaccine. Method: immunoSEQ multiplex PCR; TCRdb's copy keeps in-frame clones and lacks some. The table lists some 90,000 clones, approximately 90% of them singletons. Sequencing used peripheral blood, obtained on day 0 of AZD1222 vaccination. The receptor set was obtained from an adult in good health.

There are many counts of this clone. V gene TRBV5-1 combines with J gene TRBJ2-1, with 8 nucleotides matching TRBD2. The CDR3 consists of 14 residues. Losses at the gene ends were 8 bases for V and 7 bases for J; bases not matched to a gene: 11. CDR1 is SGHRS, CDR2 YFSETQ, per germline. CDR3 amino acids: CARSGERETNEQFF. The CDR3 DNA is TGCGCCAGGTCCGGAGAGCGGGAGACGAATGAGCAGTTCTTC.

This clone was counted only a few times. The chain couples TRBV28 to TRBJ1-6; D perhaps matches TRBD1 (6 bases). CDR1 and CDR2 from the germline V gene are MDHEN and SYDVKM. V lost 6 bases to trimming and J lost 7 bases, with 13 bases between them. The CDR3 has 14 amino acids. The CDR3, as DNA: TGTGCCAGCAGGAGGGGGGGTCAAAATTCACCCCTCCACTTT. This translates into CASRRGGQNSPLHF.

CDR3 in amino acids: CASTPGGVGKYEQYF. CDR3 nucleotide sequence: TGTGCCAGCACCCCCGGGGGGGTTGGTAAATACGAGCAGTACTTC. The genes are TRBV28 and TRBJ2-7; the match to TRBD2 covers 8 bases. Germline assignment: CDR1 MDHEN and CDR2 SYDVKM. The CDR3 consists of 15 residues. The junction had 12 bases not matched to a gene; V was cut back by 7 bases and J by 4 bases.

The rearrangement joins TRBV5-1 to TRBJ2-3, with D tentatively TRBD1 (6 bases). The CDR3 runs 15 residues. The germline gives CDR1 SGHRS, CDR2 YFSETQ. With 4 bases removed from V and 2 bases from J, the gap between germline ends came to 14 bases. CDR3 in amino acids: CASSPRDTNTDTQYF. The CDR3 coding sequence is TGCGCCAGCAGCCCACGGGACACAAACACAGATACGCAGTATTTT.

The chain employs TRBV23-1 and TRBJ2-5; 7 bases map to TRBD1. TRBV23-1 falls under the ORF class, with uncertain function. This CDR3 has 14 residues. J gave up 5 bases and V 5 bases, and 8 bases lay outside the gene matches. The CDR3 nucleotides read TGCGCCAGCAGTTTAAAGGGGGCAAGGGAGACCCAGTACTTC. It specifies CASSLKGARETQYF.

The chain combines TRBV5-1 with TRBJ1-4, with D unresolved. This CDR3 spans 17 amino acids. The germline V and J ends were trimmed by 2 bases and 0 bases, with 14 bases remaining between them. Germline values: CDR1 SGHRS, CDR2 YFSETQ. The CDR3: CASSFYGVVATNEKLFF. The CDR3 nucleotides are TGCGCCAGCAGCTTCTACGGGGTCGTAGCAACTAATGAAAAACTGTTTTTT.

The chain combines TRBV2 with TRBJ2-2, with a weak D call TRBD1 (6 bases). This CDR3 contains 15 residues. Germline values: CDR1 SNHLY, CDR2 FYNNEI. Between the trimmed V and J ends, which lost 6 bases and 4 bases, there was a span of 15 bases. This chain's CDR3 is CASSRTEPSTGELFF. CDR3 nucleotides: TGTGCCAGCAGCAGGACAGAGCCCAGCACCGGGGAGCTGTTTTTT.

This clone occurred once. The rearrangement links TRBV19 to TRBJ1-3; D gene ambiguous. Trimming took off 3 bases at V and 2 bases at J, with 8 bases between the two ends. There are 14 residues in the CDR3. Germline loops: CDR1 LNHDA, CDR2 SQIVND (reference sequence). The CDR3 protein is CASSIQGTGNTIYF. Written as DNA, the CDR3 is TGTGCCAGTAGTATCCAAGGGACTGGAAACACCATATATTTT.

This clone was counted a single time. The chain links TRBV19 to TRBJ1-3; D not resolved. Trimming stripped 6 bases from V and 1 base from J, with 13 bases between. The CDR3 covers 15 residues. In germline, CDR1 is LNHDA, CDR2 SQIVND (reference sequence). The CDR3 DNA reads as TGTGCCAGTAGCCCAGATCGGGTTTCTGGAAACACCATATATTTT. Protein sequence: CASSPDRVSGNTIYF.

The J gene is TRBJ1-2, the V gene TRBV5-8; no reliable D call. Germline values: CDR1 SGHTS, CDR2 YDEGEE. V lost 5 bases and J lost 0, with 11 bases in between. The CDR3 is 14 residues long. CDR3 region: CASSPPISNYGYTF. In nucleotides, the CDR3 is TGTGCCAGCAGTCCCCCGATTTCTAACTATGGCTACACCTTC.

This clone came up once. V is TRBV7-9 and J is TRBJ1-3, with D maybe TRBD1 (6 bases). Germline CDR1 SEHNR, CDR2 FQNEAQ (reference sequence). Trimming took 5 bases from V and 1 from J, leaving 15 bases between them. The length of the CDR3 is 16 residues. CDR3 nucleotides: TGTGCCAGCAGCCCGAGGGACATTTGGTCTGGAAACACCATATATTTT. Protein: CASSPRDIWSGNTIYF.

This rearrangement joins TRBV14 to TRBJ1-2, with D unresolved. Germline CDR1 reads SGHDN; CDR2 reads FVKESK. The V end was cut by 0 bases, the J end by 7 bases, with 9 bases between. The CDR3 totals 13 residues. The DNA of the CDR3 is TGTGCCAGCAGCCAAGACGGATTTAGTGGCTACACCTTC. Protein product: CASSQDGFSGYTF.

This clone was observed a few times. The rearrangement links TRBV2 to TRBJ1-2; the match to TRBD1 covers 9 bases. CDR3 length equals 13 residues. The germline gives CDR1 SNHLY, CDR2 FYNNEI. Trimming at V came to 9 bases and at J to 5 bases, leaving 7 bases not matched to a gene. As DNA, the CDR3 is TGTGCCAGGGGACAGGGAGGATGGTATGGCTACACCTTC. Protein sequence: CARGQGGWYGYTF. The full variable domain, in which reference TRBV2 and TRBJ1-2 provide the parts outside the CDR3, is EPEVTQTPSHQVTQMGQEVILRCVPISNHLYFYWYRQILGQKVEFLVSFYNNEISEKSEIFDDQFSVERPDGSNFTLKIRSTKLEDSAMYFCARGQGGWYGYTFGSGTRLTVV.

The V and J genes are TRBV3-1 (or the pseudogene TRBV3-2) and TRBJ1-1, with a tentative D call TRBD1 (5 bases). The CDR3 spans 15 residues. The germline V and J ends were trimmed by 7 bases and 5 bases, with 20 bases remaining between them. The germline CDR1 and CDR2 sequences are LGHDT and YNNKEL (reference sequence). The CDR3 spells CASTNNRGGNTEAFF. The CDR3 DNA follows: TGTGCCAGCACCAACAACCGCGGGGGGAATACTGAAGCTTTCTTT.

The table lists this clone with a few counts. The CDR3 protein is CASSYVGQDLSNTEAFF. DNA for the CDR3: TGTGCCAGCAGTTACGTGGGACAGGACTTATCGAACACTGAAGCTTTCTTT. The chain combines TRBV6-2 or TRBV6-3 with TRBJ1-1; 8 bases match TRBD1. This CDR3 region has 17 residues. J gave up 1 base and V 2 bases, and 9 bases lay outside the gene matches. CDR1 and CDR2 from the germline V gene are MNHEY and SVGEGT.